This T cell receptor (beta chain) came from a study of cytomegalovirus exposure and HLA in healthy donors. Study findings and constraints: In vitro data verified a few CMV-associated chains as specific for CMV antigens. In a later analysis, common viral pathogens appeared linked to several of the most significant clusters.

Donors were nominally healthy when sampled, though unrecorded immune exposures were likely. Germline V CDR1 and CDR2: SNHLY, FYNNEI. CDR3 length: 15 residues. The PCR had 60 Vbeta and 13 Jbeta primers. Here immunoSEQ multiplex PCR was the method, and the copy in TCRdb shows in-frame clones only, minus some. The sample data list around 200,000 clones. On this clone itself: Its specificity is not known. At one end the junction does not follow the germline gene, possibly because of a read error.

Sequenced sample: PBMCs. The chain links TRBV2 to TRBJ1-5, with 7 bases aligning to TRBD1. The clonotype was recovered from a girl under 10 years old in good health and CMV-seropositive. The CDR3 DNA is TGTGCCAGCAGGGAAGACAGGGTCGGCGGTCAGCCCCAGCATTTT. Its protein is CASREDRVGGQPQHF.